Following are 27 T cell receptor beta chains from one sample sequenced in a study of blood T cell repertoires in COVID-19. TCRdb's table, derived via immunoSEQ multiplex PCR, lists solely in-frame clones and lacks some. The table has approximately 170,000 clones, 86% seen once. Sequenced input: peripheral blood. The receptors stem from a woman aged 60 to 75 with COVID-19, enrolled during active disease.

The V gene is TRBV5-1, the J gene TRBJ2-1, with 10 bases identical to TRBD2. J was trimmed by 4 bases and V by 0 bases; bases with no gene match: 4. The germline V gene encodes CDR1 SGHRS and CDR2 YFSETQ. CDR3 size: 16 residues. CDR3 DNA sequence: TGCGCCAGCAGCTTGGAACTAGCGGGAAGGTACAATGAGCAGTTCTTC. As protein: CASSLELAGRYNEQFF.

The table lists this clone with a count of one. The chain recombines TRBV24-1 with TRBJ2-3; TRBD1 is a possible D gene (6 bases). Trimming stripped 0 bases from V and 3 bases from J, with 15 bases between. Germline lookup yields CDR1 KGHDR and CDR2 SFDVKD. The CDR3 extends over 17 amino acids. CDR3 coding DNA: TGTGCCACCAGTGATTTGAGAGGGCAGGGGAATACAGATACGCAGTATTTT. This gives the protein CATSDLRGQGNTDTQYF.

Regarding this clone: This sample includes further DNA sequences coding for the same CDR3. The J gene is TRBJ2-7, the V gene TRBV9, with a possible D match to TRBD2 (5 bases). Per the germline V gene, CDR1 is SGDLS and CDR2 is YYNGEE. This CDR3 contains 14 residues. V was cut by 0 bases and J by 0 bases, with 7 bases left in between. This chain's CDR3 is CASSVGGSSYEQYF. In DNA form, the CDR3 reads TGTGCCAGCAGCGTAGGAGGGAGCTCCTACGAGCAGTACTTC. Together with reference TRBV9 and TRBJ2-7, the CDR3 gives the full variable domain: DSGVTQTPKHLITATGQRVTLRCSPRSGDLSVYWYQQSLDQGLQFLIQYYNGEERAKGNILERFSAQQFPDLHSELNLSSLELGDSALYFCASSVGGSSYEQYFGPGTRLTVT.

The J gene is TRBJ2-2, the V gene TRBV4-3; D possibly corresponds to TRBD2 (7 bases). The ends were cut back, 4 bases at V and 5 bases at J, with 14 bases in the middle. The length of the CDR3 is 15 residues. Germline values: CDR1 LGHNA, CDR2 YSLEER. The CDR3 nucleotides read TGCGCCAGCAGCCGCGAACAGGGAGGGACCGGGGAGCTGTTTTTT. Protein: CASSREQGGTGELFF.

The sample holds one count of this clone. The rearrangement links TRBV5-4 to TRBJ2-5; 11 bases map to TRBD2. Germline CDR1 reads SGHNT; CDR2 reads YYREEE (reference sequence). Trimming took 1 base from V and 5 from J; bases not matched to a gene: 4. The CDR3 has 15 residues. The CDR3 sequence: CASSLPIAGGETQYF. The CDR3 DNA follows: TGTGCCAGCAGCTTGCCGATAGCGGGAGGGGAGACCCAGTACTTC.

This chain links TRBV24-1 with TRBJ2-1; D perhaps matches TRBD1 (6 bases). Germline-derived CDR1 and CDR2 are KGHDR and SFDVKD. This CDR3 comprises 13 residues. V dropped 7 bases and J dropped 9 bases, with 15 bases sitting between them. As DNA, the CDR3 is TGTGCCACCAGCGAAACGCTAGGGGGTGAGCAGTTCTTC. The encoded protein is CATSETLGGEQFF.

The gene calls are TRBV11-3 and TRBJ2-1; perhaps TRBD1 as D (5 bases). The CDR3 runs to 14 residues. V lost 7 bases to trimming and J lost 5 bases, with 15 bases between them. Germline loops: CDR1 SGHNT, CDR2 YENEEA. CDR3 loop: CASTQWGVHNEQFF. DNA for the CDR3: TGTGCCAGCACCCAATGGGGCGTTCACAATGAGCAGTTCTTC.

The rearrangement joins TRBV7-8 to TRBJ1-1; 9 nucleotides match TRBD1. Trimming cost V 1 base and J 8 bases; bases outside gene matches: 2. This CDR3 comprises 13 residues. Germline-derived CDR1 and CDR2 are SGHVS and FQNEAQ. Here the CDR3 reads CASSLGTGVEAFF. CDR3 coding DNA: TGTGCCAGCAGCTTAGGGACAGGGGTGGAAGCTTTCTTT.

This chain links TRBV7-9 with TRBJ2-7; 8 bases agree with TRBD1. The CDR3 runs to 17 residues. The germline CDR1 and CDR2 sequences are SEHNR and FQNEAQ (reference sequence). V lost 6 bases, J lost 0 bases, and 13 bases stayed unmatched. This chain's CDR3 is CASSLKEVTGASYEQYF. The CDR3 DNA is TGTGCCAGCAGTTTGAAGGAGGTGACAGGGGCCTCCTACGAGCAGTACTTC. Supplemented by reference TRBV7-9 and TRBJ2-7, the full variable domain reads DTGVSQNPRHKITKRGQNVTFRCDPISEHNRLYWYRQTLGQGPEFLTYFQNEAQLEKSRLLSDRFSAERPKGSFSTLEIQRTEQGDSAMYLCASSLKEVTGASYEQYFGPGTRLTVT.

J is TRBJ1-5 and V is TRBV6-5; D uncertain. CDR1 is MNHEY and CDR2 is SVGAGI in the germline V gene. The CDR3 runs to 14 residues. Trimming removed 4 bases at V and 0 bases at J, with 7 bases between. The CDR3 is CASSFGTSNQPQHF. The CDR3 DNA reads TGTGCCAGCAGTTTCGGTACTAGCAATCAGCCCCAGCATTTT.

The J gene is TRBJ1-5, the V gene TRBV3-1 (or the pseudogene TRBV3-2), with TRBD1 matching over 10 bases. The CDR3 runs to 18 residues. V lost 1 base and J lost 7; bases outside the gene matches: 13. The germline gives CDR1 LGHDT, CDR2 YNNKEL (reference sequence). CDR3 loop: CASSQVGPWTGGEQPQHF. The CDR3 coding sequence is TGTGCCAGCAGCCAAGTGGGCCCTTGGACAGGGGGTGAACAGCCCCAGCATTTT.

CDR3 loop: CASASGSDRQQYF. For the CDR3, the DNA is TGCGCCAGCGCCTCGGGATCCGACAGGCAGCAGTACTTC. The V and J genes are TRBV4-3 and TRBJ2-7; D is possibly TRBD1 (6 bases). The germline V and J ends were trimmed by 8 bases and 8 bases, with 19 bases remaining between them. Germline CDR1 LGHNA, CDR2 YSLEER. This CDR3 is 13 amino acids long.

The chain employs TRBV4-1 and TRBJ2-7; D might be TRBD1 (5 bases). V was pared by 0 bases and J by 2 bases, with 11 bases between. Germline-derived CDR1 and CDR2 are MGHRA and YSYEKL. The CDR3 contains 15 residues. The CDR3 DNA reads TGCGCCAGCAGCCAAGAGGGTTTAGGGGCCTACGAGCAGTACTTC. It specifies CASSQEGLGAYEQYF.

The chain carries TRBV19 and TRBJ2-7; TRBD2 agrees at 10 bases. In germline, CDR1 is LNHDA, CDR2 SQIVND (reference sequence). The V gene end was trimmed by 7 bases and the J gene end by 6 bases; junction bases not matched to a gene: 9. The CDR3 length is 14 residues. CDR3: CASTLAGASSEQYF. DNA for the CDR3: TGTGCCAGTACCCTAGCGGGAGCATCAAGCGAGCAGTACTTC.

V usage is TRBV5-6 and J usage is TRBJ2-3; TRBD2 aligns across 10 bases. Germline assignment: CDR1 SGHDT and CDR2 YYEEEE. CDR3 length equals 14 residues. The J segment lost 11 bases and the V segment lost 5 bases, leaving 11 bases of the junction unmatched. Here the CDR3 reads CASRLSGGAVVQYF. CDR3 DNA sequence: TGTGCCAGCAGACTAAGCGGGGGGGCAGTCGTGCAGTATTTT.

The V and J genes are TRBV19 and TRBJ1-4; 10 bases agree with TRBD1. This CDR3 is built from 13 residues. Trimming cost V 11 bases and J 5 bases; bases outside gene matches: 5. Germline V gene lookup returns CDR1 LNHDA and CDR2 SQIVND (reference sequence). CDR3: CAGQGGVNEKLFF. CDR3 DNA sequence: TGTGCCGGACAGGGGGGGGTCAATGAAAAACTGTTTTTT.

This chain joins TRBV18 and TRBJ2-7; perhaps TRBD2 as D (6 bases). Deletions cut 2 bases from V and 0 bases from J, with 11 bases between. The CDR3 is 15 residues long. Germline V gene lookup returns CDR1 KGHSH and CDR2 LQKENI. CDR3 DNA sequence: TGTGCCAGCTCACCATCCTGGCGGGGCTCCTACGAGCAGTACTTC. It codes for CASSPSWRGSYEQYF.

The rearrangement joins TRBV9 to TRBJ2-1, with TRBD2 identical over 7 bases. Per the germline V gene, CDR1 is SGDLS and CDR2 is YYNGEE. This CDR3 has 15 residues. Trimming at V came to 0 bases and at J to 8 bases, leaving 8 bases not matched to a gene. CDR3 nucleotide sequence: TGTGCCAGCAGCGTAGCCTCTAGCGGTGTGGATGAGCAGTTCTTC. Protein: CASSVASSGVDEQFF.

This chain uses TRBV7-2 with TRBJ2-7, with D maybe TRBD2 (6 bases). Trimming pared 3 bases from V and 0 bases from J, leaving 12 bases between. This CDR3 has 15 residues. CDR1 is SGHTA, CDR2 FQGNSA, per germline. In DNA, the CDR3 is TGTGCCAGCAGCTTGTCTAGCGCAAGCTCCTACGAGCAGTACTTC. Translating gives CASSLSSASSYEQYF.

The table lists this clone with a count of one. This chain links TRBV6-5 with TRBJ1-1, with TRBD1 matching 9 bases. The CDR3 loop spans 16 amino acids. Germline trimming cut 2 bases from V and 0 bases from J; bases unmatched to any gene: 4. Germline assignment: CDR1 MNHEY and CDR2 SVGAGI. CDR3 in DNA: TGTGCCAGCAGTTACATTGGACAGGGGATGAACACTGAAGCTTTCTTT. This sequence encodes CASSYIGQGMNTEAFF.

The chain combines TRBV6-4 with TRBJ2-3, with 10 bases identical to TRBD2. The junction had 7 bases not matched to a gene; V was cut back by 2 bases and J by 5 bases. The CDR3 consists of 16 residues. Germline V gene sequence: CDR1 MRHNA, CDR2 SNTAGT. This CDR3 is CASSDDTSGILDTQYF. The CDR3 DNA reads TGTGCCAGCAGTGACGATACTAGCGGGATTTTAGATACGCAGTATTTT.

The V call is TRBV28, the J call TRBJ1-3, with 9 positions matching TRBD1. Per germline, CDR1 MDHEN and CDR2 SYDVKM. Trimming took 4 bases from V and 4 from J; bases not matched to a gene: 14. The CDR3 has 18 residues. In DNA form, the CDR3 reads TGTGCCAGCAGTTCCTATAAAGGACAGGGGATTCCCGGAAACACCATATATTTT. Amino acids: CASSSYKGQGIPGNTIYF.

In this sample, this clone turned up a few times. CDR3 protein: CASKEGALYEQYF. The CDR3 DNA reads as TGTGCCAGCAAGGAGGGAGCCCTCTACGAGCAGTACTTC. The V gene is TRBV2, the J gene TRBJ2-7; D is perhaps TRBD2 (6 bases). Trimming shortened V by 7 bases and J by 3 bases, and 13 bases separated the two germline ends. Per the germline V gene, CDR1 is SNHLY and CDR2 is FYNNEI. The CDR3 spans 13 residues.

This sequence joins TRBV11-2 and TRBJ2-6; the match to TRBD1 covers 7 bases. CDR1 and CDR2 from the germline V gene are SGHAT and FQNNGV. The trim removed 1 base at V and 2 bases at J, leaving 8 bases unmatched. This CDR3 is 18 amino acids long. This chain's CDR3 is CASSLGVGGYAGANVLTF. In nucleotides, the CDR3 is TGTGCCAGCAGCTTAGGGGTAGGGGGCTATGCTGGGGCCAACGTCCTGACTTTC. Full variable domain (outside the CDR3, taken from reference TRBV11-2 and TRBJ2-6): EAGVAQSPRYKIIEKRQSVAFWCNPISGHATLYWYQQILGQGPKLLIQFQNNGVVDDSQLPKDRFSAERLKGVDSTLKIQPAKLEDSAVYLCASSLGVGGYAGANVLTFGAGSRLTVL.

The chain uses TRBV20-1 and TRBJ2-3; TRBD2 agrees at 9 bases. CDR3 length: 15 amino acids. The junction had 8 bases not matched to a gene; V was cut back by 3 bases and J by 4 bases. CDR1 is DFQATT, CDR2 SNEGSKA, per germline (reference sequence). The CDR3 nucleotides read TGCAGTGCTAGTTTCCTAGCGGGAAAGGCAGATACGCAGTATTTT. It specifies CSASFLAGKADTQYF.

The chain couples TRBV30 to TRBJ1-3, with D maybe TRBD1 (6 bases). This CDR3 comprises 14 residues. Trimming left V 8 bases short and J 0 bases short, with 14 bases between. Germline V gene lookup returns CDR1 GTSNPN and CDR2 SVGIG (reference sequence). The CDR3 protein is CAEMGATSGNTIYF. The CDR3 DNA sequence: TGTGCCGAAATGGGGGCCACCTCTGGAAACACCATATATTTT.

The V call is TRBV5-1, the J call TRBJ1-1; D call uncertain. The CDR3 consists of 14 residues. Germline CDR1 is SGHRS and CDR2 is YFSETQ. V was clipped by 0 bases and J by 6 bases, with 12 bases between them. Here the CDR3 reads CASSLEVRRAEAFF. CDR3 in DNA: TGCGCCAGCAGCTTGGAAGTGCGGCGAGCTGAAGCTTTCTTT.